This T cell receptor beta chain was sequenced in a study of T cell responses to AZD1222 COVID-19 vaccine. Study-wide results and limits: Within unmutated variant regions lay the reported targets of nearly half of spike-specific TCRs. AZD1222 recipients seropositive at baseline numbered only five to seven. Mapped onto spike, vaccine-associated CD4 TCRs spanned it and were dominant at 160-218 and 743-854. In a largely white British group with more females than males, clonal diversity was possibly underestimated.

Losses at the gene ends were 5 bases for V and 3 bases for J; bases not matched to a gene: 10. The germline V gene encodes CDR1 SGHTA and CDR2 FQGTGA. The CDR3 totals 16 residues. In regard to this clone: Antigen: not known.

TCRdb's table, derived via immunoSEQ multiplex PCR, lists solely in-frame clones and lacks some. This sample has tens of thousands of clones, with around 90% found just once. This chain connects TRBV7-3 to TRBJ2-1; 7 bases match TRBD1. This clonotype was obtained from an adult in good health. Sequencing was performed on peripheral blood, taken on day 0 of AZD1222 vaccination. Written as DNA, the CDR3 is TGTGCCAGCAGCATGTTACCGGGACAGCACTACAATGAGCAGTTCTTC. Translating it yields CASSMLPGQHYNEQFF.